This passage covers 28 T cell receptor beta chains from one sample sequenced in a study of control samples from healthy donors and cancer patients. Here immunoSEQ multiplex PCR was the method, and the copy in TCRdb shows in-frame clones only, minus some. There are about 55,000 clones in the sample; about 96% occur only once, and 1.1% lies in the top ten. Material for sequencing was blood. The receptors come from a woman in her late teens or twenties in good health.

The J gene is TRBJ1-2, the V gene TRBV7-8; maybe TRBD1 (5 bases). CDR1 is SGHVS and CDR2 is FQNEAQ in the germline V gene. Trimming stripped 3 bases from V and 4 bases from J, with 9 bases between. The CDR3 consists of 13 residues. The CDR3 protein is CASSFYRSYGYTF. DNA for the CDR3: TGTGCCAGCAGCTTTTACAGGTCCTATGGCTACACCTTC.

CDR3 amino acids: CASSHGGSTDTQYF. The CDR3 nucleotides are TGTGCCAGTAGTCACGGGGGAAGCACAGATACGCAGTATTTT. V is TRBV19 and J is TRBJ2-3; tentative D call: TRBD2 (6 bases). V shed 5 bases and J shed 0 bases, with 9 bases lying between them. This CDR3 region has 14 residues. Germline V gives CDR1 LNHDA, CDR2 SQIVND (reference sequence).

The CDR3 DNA sequence: TGCGCCAGCAGTGTATTAGCGGGGGCTCTGGAGACCCAGTACTTC. It specifies CASSVLAGALETQYF. The chain couples TRBV10-1 to TRBJ2-5; 9 bases agree with TRBD2. CDR1 WNHNN and CDR2 SYGVQD come from the germline V gene (reference sequence). There are 15 residues in the CDR3. Trimming cost V 4 bases and J 5 bases; bases outside gene matches: 8.

The chain joins TRBV19 to TRBJ2-3, with 10 positions matching TRBD1. V dropped 6 bases and J dropped 2; count of bases not matched to a gene: 5. Germline V CDR1 and CDR2: LNHDA, SQIVND (reference sequence). The CDR3 is made up of 15 amino acids. CDR3 loop: CASRRTGGFTDTQYF. CDR3 coding DNA: TGTGCCAGTAGACGGACAGGGGGTTTCACAGATACGCAGTATTTT.

This chain uses TRBV10-3 with TRBJ2-5; the D gene is possibly TRBD1 (5 bases). Germline-derived CDR1 and CDR2 are ENHRY and SYGVKD. CDR3 length equals 12 residues. Trimming left V 8 bases short and J 5 bases short, with 12 bases between. CDR3 sequence: CAIRGASETQYF. DNA for the CDR3: TGTGCCATCCGTGGGGCCTCTGAGACCCAGTACTTC.

The chain combines TRBV7-6 with TRBJ1-1; D gene uncertain. CDR1 is SGHVS, CDR2 FNYEAQ, per germline. V lost 1 base and J 0 bases, leaving 9 bases between the germline ends. The CDR3 loop spans 15 amino acids. The CDR3 here is CASSLGSFMNTEAFF. CDR3 DNA sequence: TGTGCCAGCAGCTTAGGATCGTTTATGAACACTGAAGCTTTCTTT.

The gene calls are TRBV12-5 and TRBJ2-7, with TRBD1 identical over 7 bases. CDR1 and CDR2 (germline): LGHNT, FRNRAP. The CDR3 covers 13 residues. With 1 base clipped from V and 6 bases from J, the junction kept 3 bases outside the gene matches. The CDR3 region has the DNA TGTGCTAGTGGTTTGGGCACAGGGGTCGAGCAGTACTTC. Protein sequence: CASGLGTGVEQYF.

V gene TRBV5-1 combines with J gene TRBJ2-3; 9 bases are a match to TRBD1. CDR1 is SGHRS, CDR2 YFSETQ, per germline. The CDR3 consists of 16 residues. V lost 0 bases to trimming and J lost 4 bases; unmatched junction nucleotides: 6. The CDR3 region has the DNA TGCGCCAGCAGCTTGGCTCCGGACAGGGGTGCAGATACGCAGTATTTT. Protein sequence: CASSLAPDRGADTQYF.

The chain carries TRBV6-6 and TRBJ2-7; possibly TRBD1 for D (5 bases). CDR3 length equals 13 residues. The germline CDR1 and CDR2 sequences are MNHNY and SVGAGI (reference sequence). Trimming took 2 bases from V and 3 from J, leaving 8 bases between them. The CDR3 coding sequence is TGTGCCAGCAGTTACGAGACAGACTACGAGCAGTACTTC. Encoded protein: CASSYETDYEQYF.

This chain uses TRBV18 with TRBJ1-3; maybe TRBD1 (5 bases). Germline V gives CDR1 KGHSH, CDR2 LQKENI. The CDR3 has 16 amino acids. Between the trimmed V and J ends, which lost 3 bases and 0 bases, there was a span of 12 bases. The chain's CDR3 is CASSPLDSTSGNTIYF. The CDR3 DNA is TGTGCCAGCTCACCTCTTGACAGCACCTCTGGAAACACCATATATTTT.

The CDR3 protein is CASSLTGEYYGYTF. For the CDR3, the DNA is TGTGCCAGCAGCCTGACAGGGGAATACTATGGCTACACCTTC. V and J are TRBV6-5 and TRBJ1-2; 8 nucleotides line up with TRBD1. CDR3 length: 14 residues. J gave up 3 bases and V 6 bases, and 6 bases lay outside the gene matches. Germline V gene lookup returns CDR1 MNHEY and CDR2 SVGAGI.

This chain connects TRBV4-1 to TRBJ1-5; D gene uncertain. CDR3 length equals 17 residues. In germline, CDR1 is MGHRA, CDR2 YSYEKL. V was pared by 3 bases and J by 2 bases, with 17 bases between. The CDR3 DNA reads as TGCGCCAGCAGCCACATTGGGGTAGCGCCGCGCAATCAGCCCCAGCATTTT. Protein product: CASSHIGVAPRNQPQHF.

This clone was detected once. The chain combines TRBV4-3 with TRBJ1-3; D unresolved. Per the germline V gene, CDR1 is LGHNA and CDR2 is YSLEER. Trimming left V 0 bases short and J 2 bases short, with 8 bases between. The CDR3 runs 15 residues. As DNA, the CDR3 is TGCGCCAGCAGCCAAGATGGCGGGACTGGAAACACCATATATTTT. This codes for CASSQDGGTGNTIYF.

The chain employs TRBV12-3 or TRBV12-4 and TRBJ2-3; no clear D gene. This CDR3 is built from 13 residues. Trimming took off 5 bases at V and 2 bases at J, with 8 bases between the two ends. CDR3 coding DNA: TGTGCCAGCAGTCGCACGTCCACAGATACGCAGTATTTT. This gives the protein CASSRTSTDTQYF.

The chain is built from TRBV13 and TRBJ1-6; the D gene is possibly TRBD1 (5 bases). CDR3 size: 16 residues. Deletions cut 3 bases from V and 7 bases from J, with 16 bases between. Germline V gene sequence: CDR1 PRHDT, CDR2 FYEKMQ (reference sequence). CDR3 residues: CASSLWSGPRNSPLHF. Here the CDR3 DNA reads TGTGCCAGCAGCTTGTGGTCAGGGCCCAGGAATTCACCCCTCCACTTT.

This clone was observed a few times. The gene calls are TRBV9 and TRBJ1-4, with D hard to call. The CDR3 runs to 18 residues. Germline assignment: CDR1 SGDLS and CDR2 YYNGEE. V gave up 0 bases and J gave up 8 bases, with 23 bases separating them. The CDR3 spells CASSVASAVPALREKLFF. CDR3 DNA: TGTGCCAGCAGCGTAGCTAGTGCAGTCCCGGCGTTGAGGGAAAAACTGTTTTTT.

V usage is TRBV7-9 and J usage is TRBJ1-1, with D unclear. From germline, CDR1 is SEHNR and CDR2 FQNEAQ (reference sequence). The CDR3 contains 13 residues. V shed 3 bases and J shed 7 bases, with 12 bases lying between them. CDR3 in DNA: TGTGCCAGCAGCTTGGAATACGGGAGTGAAGCTTTCTTT. Residues: CASSLEYGSEAFF.

This chain uses TRBV4-1 with TRBJ1-2; D gene uncertain. Looked up from germline, CDR1 is MGHRA and CDR2 is YSYEKL. CDR3 length: 13 amino acids. V gave up 8 bases and J gave up 4 bases, with 14 bases separating them. The CDR3 DNA follows: TGCGCCAGCCTTGCTCCCGGCGGCTATGGCTACACCTTC. The encoded protein is CASLAPGGYGYTF.

The rearrangement uses TRBV7-8 and TRBJ1-1, with 7 bases that match TRBD1. The CDR3 length is 14 residues. J gave up 1 base and V 3 bases, and 2 bases lay outside the gene matches. Germline V gives CDR1 SGHVS, CDR2 FQNEAQ. The CDR3 protein is CASSLDRWNTEAFF. CDR3 DNA sequence: TGTGCCAGCAGCTTGGACAGGTGGAACACTGAAGCTTTCTTT.

The gene calls are TRBV10-3 and TRBJ2-7, with D perhaps being TRBD1 or TRBD2 (5 bases each). This CDR3 contains 12 residues. CDR1 and CDR2 (germline): ENHRY, SYGVKD. V gave up 10 bases and J gave up 3 bases, with 13 bases separating them. The CDR3 DNA follows: TGTGCCACCACCGGGACGCACTACGAGCAGTACTTC. Amino acids: CATTGTHYEQYF.

V and J are TRBV11-2 and TRBJ1-6; D call uncertain. In germline, CDR1 is SGHAT, CDR2 FQNNGV. This CDR3 region has 15 residues. Trimming stripped 6 bases from V and 1 base from J, with 10 bases between. The CDR3 DNA follows: TGTGCCAGCAGAGGAGGCAGGTCCTATAATTCACCCCTCCACTTT. It is translated as CASRGGRSYNSPLHF.

This clone was detected once. V is TRBV10-3 and J is TRBJ1-2, with D tentatively TRBD1 (6 bases). Germline lookup yields CDR1 ENHRY and CDR2 SYGVKD. Trimming shortened V by 6 bases and J by 4 bases, and 12 bases separated the two germline ends. The CDR3 extends over 13 amino acids. The CDR3 loop is CAISSDRIYGYTF. CDR3 nucleotide sequence: TGTGCCATCAGCTCCGACAGGATCTATGGCTACACCTTC.

The chain uses TRBV5-1 and TRBJ1-6; D remains ambiguous. V was shortened by 0 bases and J by 6 bases, with 16 bases between the two germline ends. There are 17 residues in the CDR3. Germline CDR1 reads SGHRS; CDR2 reads YFSETQ. DNA for the CDR3: TGCGCCAGCAGCTTGGGATGGGCGGGAGAGACTAATTCACCCCTCCACTTT. This codes for CASSLGWAGETNSPLHF. The entire variable domain, with the rest obtained from reference TRBV5-1 and TRBJ1-6, is as follows: KAGVTQTPRYLIKTRGQQVTLSCSPISGHRSVSWYQQTPGQGLQFLFEYFSETQRNKGNFPGRFSGRQFSNSRSEMNVSTLELGDSALYLCASSLGWAGETNSPLHFGNGTRLTVT.

CDR3 in amino acids: CASSVDPRSDEAFF. The CDR3 nucleotides read TGTGCCAGCAGCGTAGACCCCCGGAGTGATGAAGCTTTCTTT. The V call is TRBV9, the J call TRBJ1-1, with no clear D. The CDR3 loop spans 14 amino acids. The ends were cut back, 0 bases at V and 7 bases at J, with 13 bases in the middle. CDR1 is SGDLS, CDR2 YYNGEE, per germline.

The rearrangement links TRBV2 to TRBJ2-5; perhaps TRBD2 as D (5 bases). CDR3 size: 13 residues. V lost 6 bases, J lost 3 bases, and 11 bases lay in between. CDR1 SNHLY and CDR2 FYNNEI come from the germline V gene. CDR3 in amino acids: CASSGDGEETQYF. The CDR3 region has the DNA TGTGCCAGCAGCGGGGATGGGGAAGAGACCCAGTACTTC. Complete variable domain (other parts from reference TRBV2 and TRBJ2-5): EPEVTQTPSHQVTQMGQEVILRCVPISNHLYFYWYRQILGQKVEFLVSFYNNEISEKSEIFDDQFSVERPDGSNFTLKIRSTKLEDSAMYFCASSGDGEETQYFGPGTRLLVL.

The rearrangement links TRBV5-1 to TRBJ1-2; weak D call: TRBD1 (6 bases). Germline lookup yields CDR1 SGHRS and CDR2 YFSETQ. This CDR3 has 15 amino acids. Between the trimmed V and J ends, which lost 4 bases and 0 bases, there was a span of 13 bases. This CDR3 is CASSVEQGANYGYTF. For the CDR3, the DNA is TGCGCCAGCAGCGTGGAACAGGGAGCTAACTATGGCTACACCTTC.

The chain recombines TRBV12-3 or TRBV12-4 with TRBJ1-1; 8 bases fit TRBD1. This CDR3 has 11 residues. V was pared by 10 bases and J by 11 bases, with 9 bases of the junction left unmatched. CDR3 loop: CATGQGSVAFF. The CDR3 DNA reads TGTGCCACCGGACAGGGTTCAGTGGCTTTCTTT.

The chain is built from TRBV4-1 and TRBJ1-1; D gene unclear. CDR3 length equals 15 residues. CDR1 is MGHRA and CDR2 is YSYEKL in the germline V gene. V lost 1 base and J 0 bases, leaving 9 bases between the germline ends. The CDR3 sequence is CASSQAAVMNTEAFF. CDR3 DNA sequence: TGCGCCAGCAGCCAAGCGGCGGTTATGAACACTGAAGCTTTCTTT.